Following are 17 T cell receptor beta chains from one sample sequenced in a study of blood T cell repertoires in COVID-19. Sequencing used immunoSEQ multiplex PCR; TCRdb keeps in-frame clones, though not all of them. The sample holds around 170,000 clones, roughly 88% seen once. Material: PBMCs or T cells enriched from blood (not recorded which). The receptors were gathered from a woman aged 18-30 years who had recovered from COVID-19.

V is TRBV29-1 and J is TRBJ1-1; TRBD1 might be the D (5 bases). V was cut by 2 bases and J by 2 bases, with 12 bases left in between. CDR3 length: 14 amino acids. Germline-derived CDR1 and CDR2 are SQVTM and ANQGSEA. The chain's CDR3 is CSVERGGVNTEAFF. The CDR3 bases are TGCAGCGTTGAAAGGGGAGGGGTTAACACTGAAGCTTTCTTT. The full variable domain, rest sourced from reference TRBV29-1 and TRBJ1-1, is SAVISQKPSRDICQRGTSLTIQCQVDSQVTMMFWYRQQPGQSLTLIATANQGSEATYESGFVIDKFPISRPNLTFSTLTVSNMSPEDSSIYLCSVERGGVNTEAFFGQGTRLTVV.

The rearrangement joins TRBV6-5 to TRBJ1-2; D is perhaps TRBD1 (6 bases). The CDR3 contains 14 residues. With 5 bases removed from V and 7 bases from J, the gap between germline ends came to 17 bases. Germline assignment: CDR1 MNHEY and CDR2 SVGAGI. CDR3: CASSTQQGIGGYTF. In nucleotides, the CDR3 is TGTGCCAGCAGTACCCAACAGGGTATTGGTGGCTACACCTTC.

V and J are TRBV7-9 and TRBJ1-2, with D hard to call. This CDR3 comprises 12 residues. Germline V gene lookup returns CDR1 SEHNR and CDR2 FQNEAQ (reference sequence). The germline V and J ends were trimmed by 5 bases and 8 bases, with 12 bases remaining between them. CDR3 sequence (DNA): TGTGCCAGCAGCAACCAAACGCGGGGCTACACCTTC. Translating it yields CASSNQTRGYTF.

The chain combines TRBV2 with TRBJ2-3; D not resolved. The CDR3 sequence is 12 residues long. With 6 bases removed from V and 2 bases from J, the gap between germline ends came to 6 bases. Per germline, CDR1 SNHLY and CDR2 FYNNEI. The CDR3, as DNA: TGTGCCAGCAGACAGACCACAGATACGCAGTATTTT. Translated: CASRQTTDTQYF.

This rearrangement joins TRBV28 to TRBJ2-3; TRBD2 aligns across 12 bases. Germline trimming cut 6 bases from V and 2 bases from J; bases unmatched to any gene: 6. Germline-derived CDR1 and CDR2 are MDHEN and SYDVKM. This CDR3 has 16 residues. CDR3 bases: TGTGCCAGCAGCCCTACTAGCGGGAGGACCACAGATACGCAGTATTTT. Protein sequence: CASSPTSGRTTDTQYF.

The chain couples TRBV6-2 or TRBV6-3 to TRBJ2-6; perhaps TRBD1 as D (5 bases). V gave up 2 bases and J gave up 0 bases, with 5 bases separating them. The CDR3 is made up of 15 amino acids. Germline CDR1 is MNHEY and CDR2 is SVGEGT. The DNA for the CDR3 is TGTGCCAGCAGTTACGACAGCTCTGGGGCCAACGTCCTGACTTTC. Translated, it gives CASSYDSSGANVLTF.

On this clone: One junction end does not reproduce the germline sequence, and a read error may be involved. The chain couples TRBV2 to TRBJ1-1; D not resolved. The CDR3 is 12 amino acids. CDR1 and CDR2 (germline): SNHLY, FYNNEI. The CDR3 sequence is CASSGLGVETFF. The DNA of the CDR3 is TGTGCCAGCAGTGGTCTCGGGGTTGAAACTTTCTTT.

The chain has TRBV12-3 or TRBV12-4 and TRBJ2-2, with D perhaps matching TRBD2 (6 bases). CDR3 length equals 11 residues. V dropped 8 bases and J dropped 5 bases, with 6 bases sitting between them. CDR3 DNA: TGTGCCAGCGGACTAACCGGGGAGCTGTTTTTT. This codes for CASGLTGELFF.

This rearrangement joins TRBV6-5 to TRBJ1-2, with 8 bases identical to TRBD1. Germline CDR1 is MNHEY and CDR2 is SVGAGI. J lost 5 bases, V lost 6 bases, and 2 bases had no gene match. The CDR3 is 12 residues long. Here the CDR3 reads CASRDRAYGYTF. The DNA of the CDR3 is TGTGCCAGCAGGGACAGGGCGTATGGCTACACCTTC.

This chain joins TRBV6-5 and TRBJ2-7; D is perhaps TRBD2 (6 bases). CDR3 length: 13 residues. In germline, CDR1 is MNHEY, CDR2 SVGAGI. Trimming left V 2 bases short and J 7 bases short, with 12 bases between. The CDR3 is CASSYVTGGEQYF. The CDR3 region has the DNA TGTGCCAGCAGTTACGTTACAGGAGGGGAGCAGTACTTC.

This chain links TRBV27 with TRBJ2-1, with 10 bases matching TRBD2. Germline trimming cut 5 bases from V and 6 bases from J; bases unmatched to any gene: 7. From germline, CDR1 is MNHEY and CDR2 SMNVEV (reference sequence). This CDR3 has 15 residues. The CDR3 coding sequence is TGTGCCAGCAGTCGTCAGCGGGAGGGCCGCAATGAGCAGTTCTTC. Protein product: CASSRQREGRNEQFF.

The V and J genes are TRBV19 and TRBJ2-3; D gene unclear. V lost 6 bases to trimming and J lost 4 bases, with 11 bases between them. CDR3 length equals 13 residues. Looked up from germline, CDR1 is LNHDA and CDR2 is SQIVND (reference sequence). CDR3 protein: CASSEARADTQYF. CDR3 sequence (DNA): TGTGCCAGTAGCGAAGCGAGAGCAGATACGCAGTATTTT. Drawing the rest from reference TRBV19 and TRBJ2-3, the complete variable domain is DGGITQSPKYLFRKEGQNVTLSCEQNLNHDAMYWYRQDPGQGLRLIYYSQIVNDFQKGDIAEGYSVSREKKESFPLTVTSAQKNPTAFYLCASSEARADTQYFGPGTRLTVL.

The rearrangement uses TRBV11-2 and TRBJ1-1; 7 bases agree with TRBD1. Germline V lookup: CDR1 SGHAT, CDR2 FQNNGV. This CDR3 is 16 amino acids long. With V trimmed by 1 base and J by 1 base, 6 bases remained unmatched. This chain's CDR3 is CASSLVAGGGNTEAFF. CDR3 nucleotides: TGTGCCAGCAGCTTAGTGGCAGGGGGAGGGAACACTGAAGCTTTCTTT.

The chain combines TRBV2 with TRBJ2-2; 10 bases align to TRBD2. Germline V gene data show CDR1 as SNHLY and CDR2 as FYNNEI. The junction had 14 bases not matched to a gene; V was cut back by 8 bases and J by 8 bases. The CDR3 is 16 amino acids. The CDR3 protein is CASWPRASGGRGELFF. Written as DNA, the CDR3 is TGTGCCAGCTGGCCTCGGGCTAGCGGGGGAAGGGGGGAGCTGTTTTTT.

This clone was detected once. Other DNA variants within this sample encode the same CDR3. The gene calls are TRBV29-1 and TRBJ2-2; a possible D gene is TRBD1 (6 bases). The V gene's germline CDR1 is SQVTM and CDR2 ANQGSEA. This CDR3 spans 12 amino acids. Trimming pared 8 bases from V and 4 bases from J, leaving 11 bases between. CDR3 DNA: TGCAGCCTATTGGACAGCACCGGGGAGCTGTTTTTT. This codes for CSLLDSTGELFF.

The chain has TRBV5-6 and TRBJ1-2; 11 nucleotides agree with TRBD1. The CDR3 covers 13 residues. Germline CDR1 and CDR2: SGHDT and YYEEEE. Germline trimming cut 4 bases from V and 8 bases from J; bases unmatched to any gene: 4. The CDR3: CASSTGTGGGYTF. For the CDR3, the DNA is TGTGCCAGCAGCACCGGGACAGGGGGAGGCTACACCTTC.

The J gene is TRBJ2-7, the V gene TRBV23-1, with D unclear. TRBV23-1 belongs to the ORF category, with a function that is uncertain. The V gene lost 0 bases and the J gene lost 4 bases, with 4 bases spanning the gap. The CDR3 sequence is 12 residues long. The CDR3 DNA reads TGCGCCAGCAGTCAATCCCCGTACGAGCAGTACTTC. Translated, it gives CASSQSPYEQYF.